What follows describes a single TCR beta chain. Its antigen is as yet unknown. The CDR3 runs 15 residues. Germline V gene data show CDR1 as SGDLS and CDR2 as YYNGEE. J was trimmed by 1 base and V by 3 bases; bases with no gene match: 2. There were no recent acute infections or vaccinations among the donors, who were healthy HIV-negative adults. TCRdb's copy holds only in-frame clones and misses some; the assay was immunoSEQ multiplex PCR. The sample lists around 1.6 million clones, around 98% occurring once. This record comes from a study of shared clonotypes between healthy human individuals. Study findings and constraints: What limited the represented genetic and exposure-history diversity was the small number of donors.

The chain combines TRBV9 with TRBJ2-2; 8 bases are a match to TRBD1. The sample was naive CD4+ T cells sorted from blood. Subset indicated: CD45RA+ positively selected. The receptor was isolated from a man aged 25-45 years in good health. The chain's CDR3 is CASSGTGKNTGELFF. As DNA, the CDR3 is TGTGCCAGCAGCGGGACAGGGAAGAACACCGGGGAGCTGTTTTTT.